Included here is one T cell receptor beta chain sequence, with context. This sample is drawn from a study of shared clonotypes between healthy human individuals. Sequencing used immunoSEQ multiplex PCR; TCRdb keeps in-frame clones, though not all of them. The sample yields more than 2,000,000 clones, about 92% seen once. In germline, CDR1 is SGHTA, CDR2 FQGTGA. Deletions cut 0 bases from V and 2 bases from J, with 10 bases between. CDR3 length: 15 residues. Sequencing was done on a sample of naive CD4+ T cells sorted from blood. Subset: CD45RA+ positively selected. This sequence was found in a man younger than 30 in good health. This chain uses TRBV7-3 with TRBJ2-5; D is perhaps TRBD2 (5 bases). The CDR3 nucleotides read TGTGCCAGCAGCTTAACTAGCGCCGGACAAGAGACCCAGTACTTC. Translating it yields CASSLTSAGQETQYF.